The source of this T cell receptor beta chain is a study of a mutant IDH1 vaccine in newly diagnosed glioma. Note on this clone: Its antigen is not identified.

V was cut by 3 bases and J by 5 bases, with 7 bases left in between. From germline, CDR1 is KGHSH and CDR2 LQKENI. The CDR3 totals 12 residues. Documented time point: week 47, end of study. One vaccine dose held 300 ug of mutant IDH1 20-mer peptide and came with topical imiquimod. The protocol was immunoSEQ multiplex PCR, while the TCRdb copy is restricted to in-frame clones and leaves out a portion. The sample lists approximately 60,000 clones; roughly 80% were seen once. The gene calls are TRBV18 and TRBJ2-5; unclear D gene. The sample was PBMCs, taken from a glioma patient whose treatment included an IDH1 peptide vaccine. The receptor was isolated from a woman aged 45-65 years with glioma. The DNA of the CDR3 is TGTGCCAGCTCACCTTACACCGAGACCCAGTACTTC. It is translated as CASSPYTETQYF.